This T cell receptor (beta chain) was captured by sequencing in a study of long-term antiretroviral therapy in people with HIV. V was clipped by 3 bases and J by 2 bases; unmatched bases: 8. Germline V gene data show CDR1 as SGHRS and CDR2 as YFSETQ. The CDR3 extends over 15 amino acids. Survey level was the resolution at which the v3.0 immunoSEQ assay ran. The data were produced by immunoSEQ multiplex PCR, yet TCRdb's version contains in-frame clones alone and is incomplete. The sample lists about 11,000 clones; around 84% were seen once. The sequence came from a man in his fifties with HIV. Source: unsorted PBMCs, taken about 7 years after starting antiretroviral therapy. The V gene is TRBV5-1, the J gene TRBJ2-7; TRBD1 agrees at 7 bases. CDR3 region: CASSWETGFTYEQYF. CDR3 nucleotide sequence: TGCGCCAGCAGCTGGGAGACAGGGTTCACCTACGAGCAGTACTTC.